This TCR beta chain originates from a study of cytomegalovirus exposure and HLA in healthy donors. Study as a whole: Earlier work reported approximately 110 million unique TCR beta sequences from 180 million or so T cells. Overall study results and limits: It was in a later analysis that TCR association rates were seen to vary by HLA locus, highest for DRB1 and lowest for HLA-C.

Regarding this clone: The antigen is not known.

Donors had nominal health at sampling but likely had unrecorded immune exposures. V shed 2 bases, J shed 3 bases, and the junction held 0 bases outside the gene matches. The CDR3 runs 15 residues. Germline CDR1 is SNHLY and CDR2 is FYNNEI. Amplification used 60 Vbeta primers and 13 Jbeta primers. Profiled with immunoSEQ multiplex PCR; TCRdb holds only in-frame clones, not every one. Of some 190,000 clones listed, about four fifths are singletons. V is TRBV2 and J is TRBJ2-3; 12 bases are shared with TRBD2. The specimen was PBMCs. This clonotype was sampled from a woman aged 50 to 60 in good health and CMV-seronegative. The CDR3 DNA is TGTGCCAGCAGTGAAACTAGCGGGGGGACAGATACGCAGTATTTT. This translates into CASSETSGGTDTQYF.